These 12 T cell receptor beta chains were all obtained from the same sample, sequenced in a study of CXCR3-negative and CXCR3-positive naive CD8 T cells. Study observations and caveats: Researchers report that CXCR3-positive naive cells carry more hydrophobic TRB CDR3s than CXCR3-negative naive cells.

Via 5' RACE with UMI labels, TRB cDNA libraries were prepared. TCRdb reanalyzed the 5' RACE reads, giving one entry per CDR3 protein sequence and no DNA. This sample's table reports around 140,000 distinct CDR3 sequences. No antigen has been identified for these receptors. Sequenced material: naive CXCR3+ CD8+ T cells from blood. The sample's subset: CD45RO-CCR7+CD27+CD95- naive CD8+ T cells expressing CXCR3 (TNR3+). The receptors here all came from a human donor in good health. Some clones in this sample may be carry-over from other donors' samples.

The rearrangement links TRBV4-1 to TRBJ2-7. This CDR3 has 17 amino acids. The V gene's germline CDR1 is MGHRA and CDR2 YSYEKL. This chain's CDR3 is CASSQVYGQPNTYEQYF.

The chain carries TRBV5-1 and TRBJ2-7; no DNA is available, so the TRBD2 call from TCRdb remains unchecked. CDR3 length: 16 amino acids. In germline, CDR1 is SGHRS, CDR2 YFSETQ. This CDR3 reads CASSLEPGLAGSEQYF.

The CDR3: CASSLRETDYEQYF. The gene calls are TRBV12-3 or TRBV12-4 and TRBJ2-7; TCRdb picks TRBD2, but there is no DNA to check that call. This CDR3 region has 14 residues.

The genes are TRBV29-1 and TRBJ2-2. The CDR3 has 14 amino acids. Germline V gives CDR1 SQVTM, CDR2 ANQGSEA. CDR3: CSVLVASNTGELFF.

V usage is TRBV6-1 and J usage is TRBJ2-2. The germline V gene has CDR1 MNHNS and CDR2 SASEGT. This CDR3 has 11 residues. CDR3 protein: CASSPQGELFF.

J is TRBJ2-1 and V is TRBV12-3 or TRBV12-4. The CDR3 consists of 12 residues. The chain's CDR3 is CASSFLLNEQFF.

This rearrangement joins TRBV12-3 or TRBV12-4 to TRBJ2-5; TCRdb selects TRBD2, and the lack of DNA leaves this call unchecked. This CDR3 contains 18 residues. The CDR3 loop reads CASSKYLAGTSGQETQYF.

The CDR3 protein is CSVEDNREAYEQYF. This chain links TRBV29-1 with TRBJ2-7; TCRdb picks TRBD1, but there is no DNA to check that call. This CDR3 comprises 14 residues. The germline CDR1 and CDR2 sequences are SQVTM and ANQGSEA.

The chain carries TRBV29-1 and TRBJ2-1; there is no DNA to check the TCRdb D call of TRBD2. CDR1 and CDR2 (germline): SQVTM, ANQGSEA. This CDR3 contains 14 residues. The CDR3 here is CSVIAGPYYNEQFF.

The CDR3 region is CASSPRRSAELAADTQYF. The gene calls are TRBV7-9 and TRBJ2-3; TCRdb indicates TRBD2, and absent DNA this call remains unverified. The CDR3 has 18 residues. The germline V gene encodes CDR1 SEHNR and CDR2 FQNEAQ (reference sequence).

This rearrangement joins TRBV7-9 to TRBJ2-7; TCRdb selects TRBD2, and the lack of DNA leaves this call unchecked. Germline loops: CDR1 SEHNR, CDR2 FQNEAQ (reference sequence). This CDR3 contains 15 residues. The CDR3 spells CASTLPPTSGYEQYF.

The chain employs TRBV28 and TRBJ1-2; TCRdb indicates TRBD1, and absent DNA this call remains unverified. This CDR3 is built from 14 residues. CDR1 is MDHEN, CDR2 SYDVKM, per germline. This CDR3 reads CASSLSGALYGYTF.